Each of the 14 T cell receptor beta chains below was sequenced from the same sample in a study of blood T cells in healthy people across ages. A second PCR, run for roughly 6 to 11 cycles, used a sample-barcoded 5' primer plus a J-beta primer mix. TCRdb re-called the 5' RACE reads with MiXCR, one entry per CDR3 protein. Here the sample spans about 930,000 distinct CDR3 sequences, around 29% being singletons. The data also belong to a second study, concerning T cells of mothers and their children.

Sample: blood. These receptors were collected from a woman in her thirties or forties in good health.

The rearrangement links TRBV6-6 to TRBJ2-3; 8 positions match TRBD2. CDR3 length: 16 residues. V shed 7 bases, J shed 1 base, and the junction held 10 bases outside the gene matches. The germline CDR1 and CDR2 sequences are MNHNY and SVGAGI (reference sequence). DNA for the CDR3: TGTGCCAGCATTAACGGGGGGGCCTTGGGCACAGATACGCAGTATTTT. It translates to CASINGGALGTDTQYF.

This chain links TRBV12-3 or TRBV12-4 with TRBJ1-4; D not resolved. V was trimmed by 6 bases and J by 8 bases, leaving 13 bases between them. The CDR3 length is 13 residues. CDR3 nucleotides: TGTGCCAGCAGCCTCCCTTTCGGGGAAAAACTGTTTTTT. It yields the protein CASSLPFGEKLFF.

The chain links TRBV5-1 to TRBJ2-5; D possibly matches TRBD1 or TRBD2 (5 bases each). Germline-derived CDR1 and CDR2 are SGHRS and YFSETQ. The CDR3 loop spans 15 amino acids. V gave up 0 bases and J gave up 4 bases, with 13 bases separating them. CDR3 in amino acids: CASSLVSDGAETQYF. CDR3 coding DNA: TGCGCCAGCAGCTTGGTCTCAGACGGGGCAGAGACCCAGTACTTC.

Only a few counts were recorded for this clonotype. This rearrangement joins TRBV7-3 to TRBJ1-2; TRBD1 is a possible D gene (5 bases). CDR3 length equals 14 residues. Germline CDR1 SGHTA, CDR2 FQGTGA. Trimming took 1 base from V and 6 from J, leaving 12 bases between them. The CDR3 protein is CASSLMGPRDGYTF. CDR3 nucleotides: TGTGCCAGCAGCTTAATGGGCCCCAGGGATGGCTACACCTTC.

With regard to this clonotype: The DNA is left out, because the CDR3 cannot be placed on it with certainty; the CDR3 is given as TCRdb lists it. The J gene is TRBJ1-5, the V gene TRBV6-6; the table assigns TRBD1, which was not confirmed against the DNA. Germline values: CDR1 MNHNY, CDR2 SVGAGI (reference sequence). Including both end residues, the CDR3 is 12 amino acids long. CDR3 residues: CASRQGILAQHF.

The table lists this clonotype with many counts. This chain joins TRBV4-2 and TRBJ2-4, with 7 bases that match TRBD2. This CDR3 region has 17 residues. The germline V gene has CDR1 LGHNA and CDR2 YNFKEQ. Trimming cost V 0 bases and J 4 bases; bases outside gene matches: 9. In DNA form, the CDR3 reads TGTGCCAGCAGCCAAGATTTCCAGTCTAGCGGAAAAAACATTCAGTACTTC. Translation: CASSQDFQSSGKNIQYF.

This clonotype has a count of ten or more. V is TRBV4-1 and J is TRBJ2-7, with 8 bases matching TRBD2. Looked up from germline, CDR1 is MGHRA and CDR2 is YSYEKL. The CDR3 loop spans 16 amino acids. The V segment lost 4 bases and the J segment 1 base; nucleotides outside the gene matches: 9. This chain's CDR3 is CASSPKAQRGSYEQYF. CDR3 nucleotide sequence: TGCGCCAGCAGCCCGAAGGCCCAGCGGGGGTCCTACGAGCAGTACTTC.

This clonotype was observed at least ten times. The chain couples TRBV5-5 to TRBJ2-7; possible D gene TRBD2, 5 bases. The CDR3 loop spans 14 amino acids. V gave up 0 bases and J gave up 5 bases, with 12 bases separating them. CDR1 is SGHKS and CDR2 is YYEKEE in the germline V gene (reference sequence). This CDR3 reads CASSLGYDYNEQYF. The CDR3 DNA reads TGTGCCAGCAGCTTGGGGTACGACTATAACGAGCAGTACTTC.

The chain uses TRBV7-2 and TRBJ2-6; tentatively, D is TRBD1 or TRBD2 (5 bases each). The V gene lost 5 bases and the J gene lost 0 bases, with 17 bases spanning the gap. Germline V gene lookup returns CDR1 SGHTA and CDR2 FQGNSA. The CDR3 loop spans 18 amino acids. The DNA of the CDR3 is TGTGCCAGCAGCCCCCCCGGGGCGGGCAGCTCTGGGGCCAACGTCCTGACTTTC. Protein product: CASSPPGAGSSGANVLTF.

This clonotype was counted many times. The rearrangement links TRBV9 to TRBJ1-1, with D unclear. This CDR3 is built from 14 residues. Trimming left V 2 bases short and J 4 bases short, with 12 bases between. Germline CDR1 is SGDLS and CDR2 is YYNGEE. CDR3 sequence (DNA): TGTGCCAGCAGCGTGCAAGGGTTGAGCACTGAAGCTTTCTTT. It yields the protein CASSVQGLSTEAFF.

Many counts were recorded for this clonotype. The CDR3 is CASSQGPGGGYEQYF. CDR3 bases: TGCGCCAGCAGCCAAGGTCCCGGAGGGGGCTACGAGCAGTACTTC. The V gene is TRBV4-3, the J gene TRBJ2-7; either TRBD1 or TRBD2 may supply D (6 bases each). Looked up from germline, CDR1 is LGHNA and CDR2 is YSLEER. V was cut by 1 base and J by 3 bases, with 13 bases left in between. The CDR3 runs 15 residues.

This clonotype has just one count. One junction end disagrees with the germline gene, perhaps due to a read error. This chain links TRBV4-3 with TRBJ2-1, with D possibly matching TRBD1 (8 bases). Germline CDR1 reads LGHNA; CDR2 reads YSLEER. The CDR3 has 16 residues. CDR3 in DNA: TGCGTCAGCAGCCAATACTTGACAGGGGAGGGCGGTGAGCAGTTCTTC. It encodes CVSSQYLTGEGGEQFF.

Many counts were recorded for this clonotype. V and J are TRBV29-1 and TRBJ1-2; D unclear. Deletions cut 4 bases from V and 2 bases from J, with 14 bases between. Germline V gene sequence: CDR1 SQVTM, CDR2 ANQGSEA. This CDR3 region has 14 residues. The CDR3 loop reads CSVVEQTKNYGYTF. CDR3 nucleotide sequence: TGCAGCGTTGTAGAGCAGACCAAAAACTATGGCTACACCTTC.

The chain combines TRBV4-2 with TRBJ1-2; no clear D gene. The CDR3 length is 12 residues. V gave up 1 base and J gave up 8 bases, with 8 bases separating them. CDR1 LGHNA and CDR2 YNFKEQ come from the germline V gene. CDR3 coding DNA: TGTGCCAGCAGCCAAGGGCGGACCGGCTACACCTTC. Encoded protein: CASSQGRTGYTF.